Below, 17 T cell receptor beta chains from the same sample are listed, as sequenced in a study of blood T cell repertoires in COVID-19. Profiling relied on immunoSEQ multiplex PCR, and the TCRdb table lists in-frame clones only, not all of them. The sample shows tens of thousands of clones, around nine tenths of them seen only once. Material: peripheral blood. The receptors here all came from a woman at least 80 years old with acute or convalescent COVID-19.

The rearrangement uses TRBV21-1 and TRBJ1-1. TRBV21-1 corresponds to a pseudogene. The CDR3 covers 12 residues. In DNA form, the CDR3 reads TGTGCCAGCCCCCCGAGGGTCGCTGAAGCTTTCTTT. Its translation: CASPPRVAEAFF.

The CDR3 spells CASSSDRENKKLFF. The CDR3 DNA follows: TGTGCCAGCAGTTCGGACAGGGAGAATAAAAAACTGTTTTTT. The gene calls are TRBV7-9 and TRBJ1-4; 8 bases fit TRBD1. There are 14 residues in the CDR3. Trimming cost V 6 bases and J 9 bases; bases outside gene matches: 9. CDR1 and CDR2 (germline): SEHNR, FQNEAQ (reference sequence).

This clone was found once. The J gene is TRBJ2-7, the V gene TRBV29-1, with TRBD2 identical over 9 bases. V dropped 7 bases and J dropped 12; count of bases not matched to a gene: 13. Germline V gene data show CDR1 as SQVTM and CDR2 as ANQGSEA. The CDR3 runs 12 residues. CDR3 in amino acids: CSATTASGKAYF. The CDR3 DNA follows: TGCAGCGCTACCACCGCTAGCGGGAAAGCGTACTTC.

The V call is TRBV11-2, the J call TRBJ1-1, with 7 bases fitting TRBD1. Germline CDR1 and CDR2: SGHAT and FQNNGV. This CDR3 contains 15 residues. V trimming: 5 bases; J trimming: 5 bases; junction bases outside the gene matches: 11. The CDR3: CASSHTYRGRTEAFF. The CDR3 DNA reads as TGTGCCAGCAGCCACACTTACAGGGGTAGGACTGAAGCTTTCTTT.

The chain employs TRBV18 and TRBJ2-7, with D uncertain. The CDR3 length is 15 residues. CDR1 is KGHSH and CDR2 is LQKENI in the germline V gene. Deletions cut 0 bases from V and 0 bases from J, with 9 bases between. The CDR3 here is CASSPPNFSSYEQYF. The CDR3 nucleotides read TGTGCCAGCTCACCACCAAACTTTAGCTCCTACGAGCAGTACTTC.

This chain uses TRBV4-2 with TRBJ2-5; 11 bases are a match to TRBD2. The trim removed 0 bases at V and 5 bases at J, leaving 5 bases unmatched. This CDR3 comprises 16 residues. Germline V CDR1 and CDR2: LGHNA, YNFKEQ. The CDR3 DNA reads as TGTGCCAGCAGCCAAGATTGGCTAGCGGGAGGTGAGACCCAGTACTTC. It codes for CASSQDWLAGGETQYF.

This clone has only one observation. This chain connects TRBV19 to TRBJ2-7; TRBD1 agrees at 9 bases. The CDR3 covers 14 residues. The V gene end was trimmed by 6 bases and the J gene end by 5 bases; junction bases not matched to a gene: 8. Germline V gene data show CDR1 as LNHDA and CDR2 as SQIVND (reference sequence). CDR3 protein: CASRRDRANHEQYF. The CDR3 DNA reads as TGTGCCAGTAGACGGGACAGGGCTAACCACGAGCAGTACTTC.

The CDR3 DNA reads TGCGCCAGCAGCTTGGGCCTCCAGGTGAGGCAGGGCTCCTACAATGAGCAGTTCTTC. This gives the protein CASSLGLQVRQGSYNEQFF. The J gene is TRBJ2-1, the V gene TRBV5-1, with a possible D match to TRBD1 (5 bases). Germline loops: CDR1 SGHRS, CDR2 YFSETQ. This CDR3 has 19 amino acids. V lost 0 bases to trimming and J lost 0 bases, with 19 bases between them.

This chain joins TRBV5-1 and TRBJ1-1; D is perhaps TRBD1 (6 bases). The germline gives CDR1 SGHRS, CDR2 YFSETQ. CDR3 length: 14 amino acids. The V and J ends lost 4 bases and 4 bases respectively, with 14 bases between them. The CDR3 loop is CASSPTTGPTEAFF. CDR3 nucleotides: TGCGCCAGCAGCCCCACTACAGGGCCCACTGAAGCTTTCTTT.

The V and J genes are TRBV18 and TRBJ1-1; 8 bases line up with TRBD1. The CDR3 is 13 residues long. J was trimmed by 11 bases and V by 3 bases; bases with no gene match: 8. Germline CDR1 and CDR2: KGHSH and LQKENI. CDR3 DNA: TGTGCCAGCTCACCCGAGGACAGGGCGATGGCTTTCTTT. This encodes CASSPEDRAMAFF.

This clone has only one observation. The chain combines TRBV19 with TRBJ1-4; unclear D gene. CDR1 and CDR2 (germline): LNHDA, SQIVND (reference sequence). Trimming stripped 5 bases from V and 5 bases from J, with 9 bases between. The CDR3 sequence is 13 residues long. The CDR3 here is CASSQVVNEKLFF. DNA of the CDR3: TGTGCCAGTAGTCAGGTCGTCAATGAAAAACTGTTTTTT.

This chain connects TRBV2 to TRBJ1-1; 11 positions match TRBD1. This CDR3 has 12 amino acids. The V segment lost 8 bases and the J segment 10 bases; nucleotides outside the gene matches: 6. Germline-derived CDR1 and CDR2 are SNHLY and FYNNEI. Here the CDR3 DNA reads TGTGCCAGCGTCGAGGACAGGGGGCGAGCTTTCTTT. It codes for CASVEDRGRAFF. Drawing the rest from reference TRBV2 and TRBJ1-1, the complete variable domain is EPEVTQTPSHQVTQMGQEVILRCVPISNHLYFYWYRQILGQKVEFLVSFYNNEISEKSEIFDDQFSVERPDGSNFTLKIRSTKLEDSAMYFCASVEDRGRAFFGQGTRLTVV.

This chain uses TRBV27 with TRBJ2-7; 9 nucleotides line up with TRBD2. This CDR3 comprises 13 residues. Germline V lookup: CDR1 MNHEY, CDR2 SMNVEV (reference sequence). V shed 5 bases, J shed 9 bases, and the junction held 8 bases outside the gene matches. The CDR3 bases are TGTGCCAGCAGTCCCGGGACTAGCCTCGCGCAGTACTTC. It encodes CASSPGTSLAQYF.

The V gene is TRBV27, the J gene TRBJ2-7, with a tentative D call TRBD2 (5 bases). The ends were cut back, 5 bases at V and 4 bases at J, with 15 bases in the middle. The V gene's germline CDR1 is MNHEY and CDR2 SMNVEV (reference sequence). This CDR3 is 14 amino acids long. Written as DNA, the CDR3 is TGTGCCAGCAGTCGCACGGGCGGGTTATACGAGCAGTACTTC. This translates into CASSRTGGLYEQYF.

The rearrangement links TRBV6-2 or TRBV6-3 to TRBJ2-3, with TRBD1 identical over 7 bases. Trimming cost V 6 bases and J 1 base; bases outside gene matches: 7. The CDR3 runs to 15 residues. From germline, CDR1 is MNHEY and CDR2 SVGEGT. CDR3 residues: CASRPTGAGTDTQYF. CDR3 sequence (DNA): TGTGCCAGCAGGCCTACAGGGGCCGGCACAGATACGCAGTATTTT.

The chain couples TRBV6-2 or TRBV6-3 to TRBJ1-1; tentatively, D is TRBD1 (6 bases). In germline, CDR1 is MNHEY, CDR2 SVGEGT. The CDR3 is 13 amino acids. V shed 2 bases and J shed 8 bases, with 12 bases lying between them. The CDR3 DNA is TGTGCCAGCAGTTACATCGCCGGGACAGAAGCTTTCTTT. Its translation is CASSYIAGTEAFF.

The chain links TRBV12-3 or TRBV12-4 to TRBJ1-2; 9 nucleotides agree with TRBD1. The ends lost 8 bases at V and 4 bases at J; junction bases unmatched: 2. The CDR3 has 12 residues. CDR3: CASRTGVYGYTF. The CDR3, as DNA: TGTGCCAGCCGGACAGGGGTCTATGGCTACACCTTC.